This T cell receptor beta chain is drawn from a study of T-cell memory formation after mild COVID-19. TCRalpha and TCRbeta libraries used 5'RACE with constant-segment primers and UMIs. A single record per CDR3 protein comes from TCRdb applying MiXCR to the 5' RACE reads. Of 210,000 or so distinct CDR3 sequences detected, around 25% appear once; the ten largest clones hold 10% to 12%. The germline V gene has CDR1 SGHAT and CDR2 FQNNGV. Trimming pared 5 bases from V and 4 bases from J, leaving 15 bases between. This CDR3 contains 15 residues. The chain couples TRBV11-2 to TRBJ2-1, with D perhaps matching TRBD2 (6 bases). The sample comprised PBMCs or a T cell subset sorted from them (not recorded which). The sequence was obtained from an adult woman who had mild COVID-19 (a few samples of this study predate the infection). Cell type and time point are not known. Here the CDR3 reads CASSPDYAGYNEQFF. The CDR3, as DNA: TGTGCCAGCAGCCCGGACTATGCGGGATACAATGAGCAGTTCTTC. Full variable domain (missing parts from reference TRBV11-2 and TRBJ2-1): EAGVAQSPRYKIIEKRQSVAFWCNPISGHATLYWYQQILGQGPKLLIQFQNNGVVDDSQLPKDRFSAERLKGVDSTLKIQPAKLEDSAVYLCASSPDYAGYNEQFFGPGTRLTVL.